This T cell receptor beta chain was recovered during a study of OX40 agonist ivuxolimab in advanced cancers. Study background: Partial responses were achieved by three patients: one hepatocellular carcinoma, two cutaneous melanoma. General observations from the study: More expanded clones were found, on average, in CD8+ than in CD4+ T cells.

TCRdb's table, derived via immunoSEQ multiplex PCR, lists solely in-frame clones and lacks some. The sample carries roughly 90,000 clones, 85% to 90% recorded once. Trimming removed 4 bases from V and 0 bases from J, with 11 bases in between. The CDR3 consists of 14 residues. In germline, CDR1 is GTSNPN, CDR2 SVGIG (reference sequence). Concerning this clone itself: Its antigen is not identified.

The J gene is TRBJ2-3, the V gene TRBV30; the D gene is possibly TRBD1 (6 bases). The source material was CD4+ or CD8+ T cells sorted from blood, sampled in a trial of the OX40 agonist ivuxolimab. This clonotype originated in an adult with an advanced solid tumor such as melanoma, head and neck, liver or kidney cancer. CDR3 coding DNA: TGTGCCTGGACCGGACAGATTAGCACAGATACGCAGTATTTT. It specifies CAWTGQISTDTQYF.